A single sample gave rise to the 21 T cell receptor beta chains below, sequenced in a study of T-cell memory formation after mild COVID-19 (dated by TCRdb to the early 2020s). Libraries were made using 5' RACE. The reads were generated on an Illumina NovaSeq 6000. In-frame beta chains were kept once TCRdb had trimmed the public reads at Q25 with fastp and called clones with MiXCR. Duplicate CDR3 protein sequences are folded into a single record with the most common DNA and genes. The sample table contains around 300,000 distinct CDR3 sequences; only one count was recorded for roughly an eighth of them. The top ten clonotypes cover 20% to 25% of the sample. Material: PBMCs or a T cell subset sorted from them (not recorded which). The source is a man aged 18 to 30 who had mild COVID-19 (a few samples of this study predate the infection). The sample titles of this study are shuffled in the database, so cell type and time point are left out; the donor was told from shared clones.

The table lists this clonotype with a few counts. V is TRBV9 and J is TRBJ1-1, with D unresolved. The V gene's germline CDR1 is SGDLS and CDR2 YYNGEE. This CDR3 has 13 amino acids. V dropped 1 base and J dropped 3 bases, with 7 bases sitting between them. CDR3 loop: CASSVSPDTEAFF. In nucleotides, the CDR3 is TGTGCCAGCAGCGTATCTCCGGACACTGAAGCTTTCTTT.

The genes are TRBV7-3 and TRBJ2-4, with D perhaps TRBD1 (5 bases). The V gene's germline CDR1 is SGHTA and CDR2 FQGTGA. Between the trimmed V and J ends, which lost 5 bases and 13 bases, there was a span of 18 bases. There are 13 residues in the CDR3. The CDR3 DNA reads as TGTGCCAGCAGCCCTCAGGTGGGGCAGTTACAGTACTTC. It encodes CASSPQVGQLQYF.

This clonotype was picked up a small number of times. For the CDR3, the DNA is TGCGCCAGCAGCTTGCCCCCCCCGAACGGGGAGCTGTTTTTT. The encoded protein is CASSLPPPNGELFF. The chain employs TRBV5-1 and TRBJ2-2; no clear D. The CDR3 has 14 amino acids. Trimming shortened V by 1 base and J by 7 bases, and 11 bases separated the two germline ends. Germline V gives CDR1 SGHRS, CDR2 YFSETQ.

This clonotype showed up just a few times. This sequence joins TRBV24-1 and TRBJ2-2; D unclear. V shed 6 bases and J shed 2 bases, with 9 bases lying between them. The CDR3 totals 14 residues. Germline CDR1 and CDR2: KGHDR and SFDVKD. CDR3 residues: CATSRAGNTGELFF. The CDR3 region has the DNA TGTGCCACCAGTCGAGCTGGTAACACCGGGGAGCTGTTTTTT.

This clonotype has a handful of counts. The CDR3 nucleotides read TGCGCCAGCAGCCAATTTCAGGGTTGGGACACTGAAGCTTTCTTT. Translating gives CASSQFQGWDTEAFF. This sequence joins TRBV4-3 and TRBJ1-1; weak D call: TRBD1 (5 bases). The germline V gene has CDR1 LGHNA and CDR2 YSLEER. The CDR3 totals 15 residues. V shed 2 bases and J shed 3 bases, with 13 bases lying between them.

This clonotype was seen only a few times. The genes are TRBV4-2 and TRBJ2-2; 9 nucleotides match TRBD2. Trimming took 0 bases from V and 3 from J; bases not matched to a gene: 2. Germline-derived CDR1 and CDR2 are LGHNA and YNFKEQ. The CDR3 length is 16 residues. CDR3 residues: CASSQDQRGDTGELFF. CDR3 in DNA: TGTGCCAGCAGCCAAGACCAGCGGGGGGACACCGGGGAGCTGTTTTTT.

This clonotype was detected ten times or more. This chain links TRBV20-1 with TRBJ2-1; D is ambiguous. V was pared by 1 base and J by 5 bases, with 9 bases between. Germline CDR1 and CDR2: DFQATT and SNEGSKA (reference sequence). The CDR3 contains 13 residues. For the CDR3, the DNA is TGCAGTGCTAGAGGAGACCGCAACAATGAGCAGTTCTTC. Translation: CSARGDRNNEQFF.

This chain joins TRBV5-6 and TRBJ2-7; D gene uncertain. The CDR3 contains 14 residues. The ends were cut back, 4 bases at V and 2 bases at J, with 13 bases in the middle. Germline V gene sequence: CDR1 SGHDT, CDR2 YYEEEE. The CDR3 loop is CASSGRVGAYEQYV. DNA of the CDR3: TGTGCCAGCAGCGGTCGGGTAGGCGCCTACGAGCAGTACGTC.

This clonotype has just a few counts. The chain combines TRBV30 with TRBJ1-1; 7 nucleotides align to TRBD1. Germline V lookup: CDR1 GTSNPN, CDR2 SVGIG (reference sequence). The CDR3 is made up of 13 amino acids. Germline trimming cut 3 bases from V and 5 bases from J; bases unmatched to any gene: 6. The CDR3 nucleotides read TGTGCCTGGAGCGGGACAGCGCGAACTGAAGCTTTCTTT. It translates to CAWSGTARTEAFF.

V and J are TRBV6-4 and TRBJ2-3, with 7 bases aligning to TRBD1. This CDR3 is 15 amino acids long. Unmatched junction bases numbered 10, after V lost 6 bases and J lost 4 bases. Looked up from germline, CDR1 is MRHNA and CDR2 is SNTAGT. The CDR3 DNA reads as TGTGCCAGCAGACTGACAGGGTTAGGGGCAGATACGCAGTATTTT. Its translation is CASRLTGLGADTQYF.

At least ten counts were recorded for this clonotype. CDR3 sequence (DNA): TGTGCCAGCAGCTTAGTAGGACTAGCGGGTCCAGATACGCAGTATTTT. It is translated as CASSLVGLAGPDTQYF. The chain is built from TRBV7-8 and TRBJ2-3; the match to TRBD2 covers 11 bases. V gave up 1 base and J gave up 4 bases; unmatched junction bases: 4. CDR1 and CDR2 from the germline V gene are SGHVS and FQNEAQ. The length of the CDR3 is 16 residues.

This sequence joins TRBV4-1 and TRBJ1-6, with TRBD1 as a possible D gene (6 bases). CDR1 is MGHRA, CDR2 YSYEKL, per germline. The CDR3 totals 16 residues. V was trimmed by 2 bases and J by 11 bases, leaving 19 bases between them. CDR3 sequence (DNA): TGCGCCAGCAGCCAAAACGACGTTGGACGGGGGCCACCCCTCCACTTT. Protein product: CASSQNDVGRGPPLHF.

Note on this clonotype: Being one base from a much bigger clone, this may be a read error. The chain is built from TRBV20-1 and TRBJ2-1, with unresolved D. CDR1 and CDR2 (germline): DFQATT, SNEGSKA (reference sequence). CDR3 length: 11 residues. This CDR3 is CSRHSYHEQFF. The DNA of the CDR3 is TGCAGCCGTCACTCCTACCATGAGCAGTTCTTC.

The CDR3 reads CASSPGDRGFGNTIYF. Here the CDR3 DNA reads TGTGCCAGCAGCCCGGGTGACAGGGGTTTCGGAAACACCATATATTTT. The rearrangement joins TRBV7-3 to TRBJ1-3; 8 bases agree with TRBD1. V lost 5 bases to trimming and J lost 4 bases; unmatched junction nucleotides: 10. CDR1 is SGHTA and CDR2 is FQGTGA in the germline V gene. The CDR3 is 16 residues long.

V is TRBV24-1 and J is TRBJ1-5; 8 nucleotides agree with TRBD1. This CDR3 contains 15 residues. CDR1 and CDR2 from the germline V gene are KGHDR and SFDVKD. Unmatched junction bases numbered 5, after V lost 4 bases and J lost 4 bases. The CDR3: CATSDPTGGNQPQHF. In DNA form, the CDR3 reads TGTGCCACCAGTGACCCCACAGGGGGTAATCAGCCCCAGCATTTT.

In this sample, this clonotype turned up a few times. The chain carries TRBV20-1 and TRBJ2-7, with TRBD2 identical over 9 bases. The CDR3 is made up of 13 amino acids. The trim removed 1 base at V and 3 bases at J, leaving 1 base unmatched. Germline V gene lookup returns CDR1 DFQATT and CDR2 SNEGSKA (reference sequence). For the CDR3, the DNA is TGCAGTGCTAGAGGGACTAGCGACTACGAGCAGTACTTC. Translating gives CSARGTSDYEQYF.

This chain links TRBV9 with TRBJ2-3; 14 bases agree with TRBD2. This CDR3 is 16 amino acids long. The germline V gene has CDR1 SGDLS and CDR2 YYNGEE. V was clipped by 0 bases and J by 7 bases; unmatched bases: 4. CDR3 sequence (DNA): TGTGCCAGCAGCGTAGGGGGACTAGCGGGGGTGAATACGCAGTATTTT. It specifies CASSVGGLAGVNTQYF.

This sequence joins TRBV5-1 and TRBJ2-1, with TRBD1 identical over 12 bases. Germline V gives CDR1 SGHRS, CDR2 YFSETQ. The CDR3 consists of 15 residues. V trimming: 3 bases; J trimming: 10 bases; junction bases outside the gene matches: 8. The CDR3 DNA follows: TGCGCCAGCAGCTGGGGGACAGGGGGCTTAAGGGAGCAGTTCTTC. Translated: CASSWGTGGLREQFF.

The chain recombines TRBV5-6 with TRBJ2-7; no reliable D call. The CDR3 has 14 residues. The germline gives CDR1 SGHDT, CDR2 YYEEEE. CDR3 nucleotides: TGTGCCAGCAGTTTGGGCGACCTGATAGTGGGGCAGTACGTC. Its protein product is CASSLGDLIVGQYV.

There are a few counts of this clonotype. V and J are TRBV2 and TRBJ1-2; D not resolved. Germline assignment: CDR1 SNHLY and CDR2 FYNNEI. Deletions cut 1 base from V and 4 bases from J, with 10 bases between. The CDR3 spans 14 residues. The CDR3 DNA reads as TGTGCCAGCAGTGAAGGCTTCAGAATCTATGGCTACACCTTC. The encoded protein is CASSEGFRIYGYTF.

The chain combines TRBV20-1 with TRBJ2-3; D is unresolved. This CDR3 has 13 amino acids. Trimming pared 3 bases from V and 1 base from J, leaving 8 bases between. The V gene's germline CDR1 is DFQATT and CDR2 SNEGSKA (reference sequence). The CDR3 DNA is TGCAGTGCTAGGGGGTTGGGCACAGATACGCAGTATTTT. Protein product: CSARGLGTDTQYF.